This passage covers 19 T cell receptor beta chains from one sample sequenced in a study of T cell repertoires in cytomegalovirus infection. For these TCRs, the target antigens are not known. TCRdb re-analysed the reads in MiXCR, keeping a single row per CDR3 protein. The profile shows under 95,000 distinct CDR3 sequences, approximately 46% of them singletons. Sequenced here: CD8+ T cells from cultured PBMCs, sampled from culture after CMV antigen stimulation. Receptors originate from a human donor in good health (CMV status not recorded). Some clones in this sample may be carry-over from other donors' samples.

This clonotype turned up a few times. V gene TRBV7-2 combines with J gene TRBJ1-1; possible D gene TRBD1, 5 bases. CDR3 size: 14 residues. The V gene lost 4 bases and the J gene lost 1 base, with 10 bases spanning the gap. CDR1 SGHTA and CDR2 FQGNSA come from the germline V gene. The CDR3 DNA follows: TGTGCCAGCAGCTGGGGACCCCGGAACACTGAAGCTTTCTTT. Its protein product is CASSWGPRNTEAFF.

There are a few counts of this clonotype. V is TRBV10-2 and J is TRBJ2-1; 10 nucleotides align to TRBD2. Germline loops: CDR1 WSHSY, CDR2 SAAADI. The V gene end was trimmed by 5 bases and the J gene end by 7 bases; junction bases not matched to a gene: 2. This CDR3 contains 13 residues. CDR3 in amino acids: CASSPTSGNEQFF. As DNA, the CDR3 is TGCGCCAGCAGTCCGACTAGCGGGAATGAGCAGTTCTTC.

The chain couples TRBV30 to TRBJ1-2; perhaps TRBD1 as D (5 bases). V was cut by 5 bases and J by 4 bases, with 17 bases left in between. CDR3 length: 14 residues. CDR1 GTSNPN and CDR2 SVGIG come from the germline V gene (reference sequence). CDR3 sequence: CAWRSSGTFYGYTF. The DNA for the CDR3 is TGTGCCTGGCGGAGTTCTGGGACGTTCTATGGCTACACCTTC.

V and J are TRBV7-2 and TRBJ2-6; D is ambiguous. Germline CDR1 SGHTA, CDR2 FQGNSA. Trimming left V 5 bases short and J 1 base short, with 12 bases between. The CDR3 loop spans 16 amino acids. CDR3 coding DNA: TGTGCCAGCAGCCTATGGGTTGGGTCTGGGGCCAACGTCCTGACTTTC. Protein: CASSLWVGSGANVLTF.

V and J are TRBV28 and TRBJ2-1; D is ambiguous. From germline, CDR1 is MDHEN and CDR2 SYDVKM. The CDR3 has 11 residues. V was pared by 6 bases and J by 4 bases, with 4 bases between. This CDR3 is CASRKYNEQFF. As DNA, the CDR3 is TGTGCCAGCAGGAAGTACAATGAGCAGTTCTTC.

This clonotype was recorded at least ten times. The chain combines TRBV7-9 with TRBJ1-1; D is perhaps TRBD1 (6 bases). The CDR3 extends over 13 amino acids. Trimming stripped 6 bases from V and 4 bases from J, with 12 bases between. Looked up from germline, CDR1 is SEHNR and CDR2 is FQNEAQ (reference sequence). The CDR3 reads CASRGGSATEAFF. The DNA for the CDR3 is TGTGCCAGCAGAGGGGGGTCGGCCACTGAAGCTTTCTTT.

Written as DNA, the CDR3 is TGTGCCAGCAAAACCCAGGGGGACAATGAGCAGTTCTTC. This codes for CASKTQGDNEQFF. The rearrangement uses TRBV6-5 and TRBJ2-1; 7 bases map to TRBD1. The V and J ends lost 7 bases and 5 bases, in that order; junction bases with no gene match: 5. The germline gives CDR1 MNHEY, CDR2 SVGAGI. CDR3 size: 13 residues.

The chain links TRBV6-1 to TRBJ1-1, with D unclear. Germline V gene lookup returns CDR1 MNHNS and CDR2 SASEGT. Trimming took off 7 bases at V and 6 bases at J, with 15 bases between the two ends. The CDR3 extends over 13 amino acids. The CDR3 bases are TGTGCCAGCAAAGATCCAGAAGGACCTGAAGCTTTCTTT. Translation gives CASKDPEGPEAFF.

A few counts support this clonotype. The CDR3 reads CASSSRGAGGETQYF. As DNA, the CDR3 is TGTGCCAGCAGTTCTCGGGGGGCCGGGGGAGAGACCCAGTACTTC. This chain links TRBV27 with TRBJ2-5, with D perhaps matching TRBD2 (7 bases). The CDR3 loop spans 15 amino acids. Germline values: CDR1 MNHEY, CDR2 SMNVEV (reference sequence). V was clipped by 4 bases and J by 4 bases, with 16 bases between them.

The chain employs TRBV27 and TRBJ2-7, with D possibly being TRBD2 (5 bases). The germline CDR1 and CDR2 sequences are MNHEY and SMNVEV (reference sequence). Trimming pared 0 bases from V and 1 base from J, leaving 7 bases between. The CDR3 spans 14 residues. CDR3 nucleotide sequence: TGTGCCAGCAGTTTATCTCGCGGGTCCTACGAGCAGTACTTC. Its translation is CASSLSRGSYEQYF.

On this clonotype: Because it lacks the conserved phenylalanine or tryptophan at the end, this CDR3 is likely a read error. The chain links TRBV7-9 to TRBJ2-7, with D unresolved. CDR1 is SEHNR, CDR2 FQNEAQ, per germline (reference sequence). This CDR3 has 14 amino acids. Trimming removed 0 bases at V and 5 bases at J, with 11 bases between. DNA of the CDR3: TGTGCCAGCAGCTTAGCAGGGAAGGGCCACGAGCAGTACTTA. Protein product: CASSLAGKGHEQYL.

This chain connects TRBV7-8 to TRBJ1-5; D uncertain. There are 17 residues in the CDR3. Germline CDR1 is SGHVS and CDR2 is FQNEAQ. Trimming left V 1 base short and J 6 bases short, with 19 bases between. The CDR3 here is CASSLVGFEASGQPQHF. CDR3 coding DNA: TGTGCCAGCAGCTTAGTAGGTTTCGAGGCTTCGGGTCAGCCCCAGCATTTT.

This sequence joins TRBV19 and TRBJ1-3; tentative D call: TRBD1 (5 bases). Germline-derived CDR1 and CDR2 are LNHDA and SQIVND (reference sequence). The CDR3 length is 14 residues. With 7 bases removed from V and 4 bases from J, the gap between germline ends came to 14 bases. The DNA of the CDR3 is TGTGCCAGTAATGGAGGGGAGGGAGGAAACACCATATATTTT. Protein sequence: CASNGGEGGNTIYF.

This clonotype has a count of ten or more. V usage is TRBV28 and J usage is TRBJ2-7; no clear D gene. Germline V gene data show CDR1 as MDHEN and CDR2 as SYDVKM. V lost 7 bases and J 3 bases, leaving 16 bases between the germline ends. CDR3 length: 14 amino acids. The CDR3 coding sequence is TGTGCCAGCACTCCCAACCACCTATACTACGAGCAGTACTTC. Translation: CASTPNHLYYEQYF.

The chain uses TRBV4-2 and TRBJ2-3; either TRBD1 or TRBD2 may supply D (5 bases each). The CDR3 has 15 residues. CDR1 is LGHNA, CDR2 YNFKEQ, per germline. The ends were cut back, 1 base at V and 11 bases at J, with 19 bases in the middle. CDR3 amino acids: CASSQGDVWSVWQYF. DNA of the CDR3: TGTGCCAGCAGCCAAGGGGACGTCTGGTCAGTCTGGCAGTATTTT.

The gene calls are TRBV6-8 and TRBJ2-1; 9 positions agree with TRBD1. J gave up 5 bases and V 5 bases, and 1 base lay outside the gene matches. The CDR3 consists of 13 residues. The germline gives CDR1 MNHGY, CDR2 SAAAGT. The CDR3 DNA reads TGTGCCAGCAGTCGGACAGGGGACAATGAGCAGTTCTTC. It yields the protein CASSRTGDNEQFF.

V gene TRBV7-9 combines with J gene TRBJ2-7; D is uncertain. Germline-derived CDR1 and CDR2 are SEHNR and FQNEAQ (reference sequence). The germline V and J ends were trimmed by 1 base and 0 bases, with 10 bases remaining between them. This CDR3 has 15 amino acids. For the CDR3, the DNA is TGTGCCAGCAGCTTAGGGCTCCCGAGCTCCTACGAGCAGTACTTC. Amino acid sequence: CASSLGLPSSYEQYF.

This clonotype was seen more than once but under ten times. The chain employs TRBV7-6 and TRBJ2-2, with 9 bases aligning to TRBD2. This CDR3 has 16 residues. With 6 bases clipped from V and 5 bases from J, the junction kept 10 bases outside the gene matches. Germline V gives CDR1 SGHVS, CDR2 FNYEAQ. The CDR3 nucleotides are TGTGCCAGCAGACCAATAGCGGGAGAATATACCGGGGAGCTGTTTTTT. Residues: CASRPIAGEYTGELFF.

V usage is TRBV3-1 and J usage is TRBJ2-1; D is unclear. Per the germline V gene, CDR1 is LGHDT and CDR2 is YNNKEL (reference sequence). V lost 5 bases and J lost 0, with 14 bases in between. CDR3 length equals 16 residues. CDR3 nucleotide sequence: TGTGCCAGCAGCGCGCTAAGGTCTAGCTCCTACAATGAGCAGTTCTTC. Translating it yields CASSALRSSSYNEQFF.